The entry below describes one TCR beta chain. Its specificity is not known. One end of the junction varies from germline; a read error may be responsible. Primers: 60 Vbeta forward and 13 Jbeta reverse. TCRdb's table, derived via immunoSEQ multiplex PCR, lists solely in-frame clones and lacks some. The sample has some 200,000 clones, less than 85% seen once. The sample originates from a study of cytomegalovirus exposure and HLA in healthy donors. Findings and caveats of the study: Most TCR sequences proved rare, with some public TCRs found in many donors. The HLA-A and HLA-B alleles of most subjects were reportedly predicted accurately from TCR beta sequences. Productive rates of about 90% or about 30% were seen for most TCR beta V segments in an earlier analysis.

This clonotype was obtained from a man younger than 30 in good health and CMV-seronegative. The material sequenced was PBMCs.

The CDR3 nucleotides are TGTGCCACCATGGGACAGACTATCTCCTTC. Protein product: CATMGQTISF. The chain combines TRBV27 with TRBJ1-2, with TRBD1 matching over 7 bases. CDR3 length: 10 residues. The V gene's germline CDR1 is MNHEY and CDR2 SMNVEV (reference sequence).